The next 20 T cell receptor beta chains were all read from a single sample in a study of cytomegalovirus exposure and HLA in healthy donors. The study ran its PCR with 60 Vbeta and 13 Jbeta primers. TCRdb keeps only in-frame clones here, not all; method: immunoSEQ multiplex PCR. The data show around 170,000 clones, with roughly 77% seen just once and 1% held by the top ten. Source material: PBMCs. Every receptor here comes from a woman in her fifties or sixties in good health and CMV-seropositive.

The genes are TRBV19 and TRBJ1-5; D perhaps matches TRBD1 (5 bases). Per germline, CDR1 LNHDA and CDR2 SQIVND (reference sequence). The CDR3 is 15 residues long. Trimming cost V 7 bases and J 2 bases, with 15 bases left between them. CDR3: CASMGQGLGNQPQHF. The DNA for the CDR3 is TGTGCCAGTATGGGTCAGGGACTAGGCAATCAGCCCCAGCATTTT.

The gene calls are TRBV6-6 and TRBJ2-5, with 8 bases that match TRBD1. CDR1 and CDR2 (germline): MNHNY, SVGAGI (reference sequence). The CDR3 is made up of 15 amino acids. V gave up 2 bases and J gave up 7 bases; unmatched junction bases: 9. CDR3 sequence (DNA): TGTGCCAGCAGTTACGAGCGGACAGGGCTTGGGACCCAGTACTTC. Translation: CASSYERTGLGTQYF.

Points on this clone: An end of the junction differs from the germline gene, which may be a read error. The CDR3 DNA sequence: TGTGCCATCAGTGGGAACAGGGTCCCCTTC. Encoded protein: CAISGNRVPF. The rearrangement joins TRBV10-3 to TRBJ2-7; possibly TRBD1 for D (6 bases). Per germline, CDR1 ENHRY and CDR2 SYGVKD. The CDR3 consists of 10 residues.

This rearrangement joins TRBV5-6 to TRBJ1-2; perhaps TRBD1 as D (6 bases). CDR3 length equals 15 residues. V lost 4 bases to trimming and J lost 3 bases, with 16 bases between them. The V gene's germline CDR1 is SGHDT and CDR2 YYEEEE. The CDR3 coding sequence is TGTGCCAGCAGCCCAACAGGGAACGAGCACTATGGCTACACCTTC. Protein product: CASSPTGNEHYGYTF. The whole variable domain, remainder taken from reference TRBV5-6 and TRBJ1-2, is DAGVTQSPTHLIKTRGQQVTLRCSPKSGHDTVSWYQQALGQGPQFIFQYYEEEERQRGNFPDRFSGHQFPNYSSELNVNALLLGDSALYLCASSPTGNEHYGYTFGSGTRLTVV.

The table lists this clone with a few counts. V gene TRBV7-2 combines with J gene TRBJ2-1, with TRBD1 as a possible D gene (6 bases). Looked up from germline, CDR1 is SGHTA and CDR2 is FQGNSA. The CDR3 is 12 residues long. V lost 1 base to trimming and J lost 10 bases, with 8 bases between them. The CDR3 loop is CASSLGTGEQFF. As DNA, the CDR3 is TGTGCCAGCAGCTTAGGAACAGGGGAGCAGTTCTTC.

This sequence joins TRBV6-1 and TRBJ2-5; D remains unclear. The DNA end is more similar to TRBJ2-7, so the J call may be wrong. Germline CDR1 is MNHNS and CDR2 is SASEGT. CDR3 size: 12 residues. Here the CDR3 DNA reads TGTGCCAGCAGCGAACGCTCCTACGAGCAGTACTTC. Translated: CASSERSYEQYF.

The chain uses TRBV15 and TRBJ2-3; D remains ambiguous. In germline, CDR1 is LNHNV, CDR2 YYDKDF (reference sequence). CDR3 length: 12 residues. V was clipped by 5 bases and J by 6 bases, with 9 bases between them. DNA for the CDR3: TGTGCCACCAGCCCACTCACGGATACGCAGTATTTT. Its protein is CATSPLTDTQYF.

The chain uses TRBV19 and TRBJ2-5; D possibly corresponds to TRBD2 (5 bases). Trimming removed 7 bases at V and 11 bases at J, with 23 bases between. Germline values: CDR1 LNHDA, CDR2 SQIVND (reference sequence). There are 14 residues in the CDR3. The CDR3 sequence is CASTDLGRTEEQYF. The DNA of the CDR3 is TGTGCCAGTACCGATCTAGGACGGACTGAGGAGCAGTACTTC.

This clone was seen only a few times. As DNA, the CDR3 is TGTGCCAGCAGTGAATCTCGGTTCCAAGAGACCCAGTACTTC. As protein: CASSESRFQETQYF. The chain carries TRBV6-1 and TRBJ2-5; D remains ambiguous. CDR1 is MNHNS and CDR2 is SASEGT in the germline V gene. V was shortened by 2 bases and J by 1 base, with 8 bases between the two germline ends. This CDR3 has 14 amino acids.

The CDR3 nucleotides are TGTGCCAGCAGCTCGCCGGGACAGGGGGCCCTCTCCTACGAGCAGTACTTC. It translates to CASSSPGQGALSYEQYF. The chain carries TRBV7-9 and TRBJ2-7; 12 bases line up with TRBD1. After removal of 4 bases from V and 0 bases from J, the junction contained 7 bases not matched to a gene. The CDR3 spans 17 residues. The germline V gene encodes CDR1 SEHNR and CDR2 FQNEAQ (reference sequence).

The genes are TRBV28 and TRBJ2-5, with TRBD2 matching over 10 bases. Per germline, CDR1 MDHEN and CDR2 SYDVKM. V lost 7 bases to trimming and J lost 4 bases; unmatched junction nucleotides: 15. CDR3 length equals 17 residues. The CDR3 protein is CASNSPHSGGAGETQYF. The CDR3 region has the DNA TGTGCCAGCAATTCTCCCCACAGCGGGGGGGCCGGAGAGACCCAGTACTTC. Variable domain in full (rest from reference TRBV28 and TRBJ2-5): DVKVTQSSRYLVKRTGEKVFLECVQDMDHENMFWYRQDPGLGLRLIYFSYDVKMKEKGDIPEGYSVSREKKERFSLILESASTNQTSMYLCASNSPHSGGAGETQYFGPGTRLLVL.

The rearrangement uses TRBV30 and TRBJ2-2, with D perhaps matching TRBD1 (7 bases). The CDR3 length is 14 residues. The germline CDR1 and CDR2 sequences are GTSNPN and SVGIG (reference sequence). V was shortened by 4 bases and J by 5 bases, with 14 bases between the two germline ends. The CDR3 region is CAWTHAGGTGELFF. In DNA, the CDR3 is TGTGCCTGGACCCATGCAGGGGGGACCGGGGAGCTGTTTTTT.

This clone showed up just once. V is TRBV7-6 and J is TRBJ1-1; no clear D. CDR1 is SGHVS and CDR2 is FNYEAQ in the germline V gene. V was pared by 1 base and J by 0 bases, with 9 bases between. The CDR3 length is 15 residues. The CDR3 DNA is TGTGCCAGCAGCTTAGGGCAGATAATGAACACTGAAGCTTTCTTT. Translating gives CASSLGQIMNTEAFF. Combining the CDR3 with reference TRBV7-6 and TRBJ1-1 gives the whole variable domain GAGVSQSPRYKVTKRGQDVALRCDPISGHVSLYWYRQALGQGPEFLTYFNYEAQQDKSGLPNDRFSAERPEGSISTLTIQRTEQRDSAMYRCASSLGQIMNTEAFFGQGTRLTVV.

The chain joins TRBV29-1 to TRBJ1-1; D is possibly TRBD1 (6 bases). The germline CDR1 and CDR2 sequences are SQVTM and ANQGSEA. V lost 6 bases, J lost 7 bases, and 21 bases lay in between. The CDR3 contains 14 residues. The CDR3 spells CSVGGGSASREAFF. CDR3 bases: TGCAGCGTGGGGGGGGGCAGTGCAAGCCGTGAAGCTTTCTTT.

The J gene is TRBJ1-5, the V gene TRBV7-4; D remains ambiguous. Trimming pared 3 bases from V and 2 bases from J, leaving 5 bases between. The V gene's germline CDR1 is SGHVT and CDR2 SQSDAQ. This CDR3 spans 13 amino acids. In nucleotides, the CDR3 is TGTGCCAGCAGCTTGGCCTGCAATCAGCCCCAGCATTTT. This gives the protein CASSLACNQPQHF.

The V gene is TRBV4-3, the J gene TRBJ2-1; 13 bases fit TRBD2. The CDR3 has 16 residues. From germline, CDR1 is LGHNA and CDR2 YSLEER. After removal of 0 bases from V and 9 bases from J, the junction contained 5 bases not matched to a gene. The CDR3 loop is CASSQDWTSGGAEQFF. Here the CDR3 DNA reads TGCGCCAGCAGCCAAGATTGGACTAGCGGGGGTGCTGAGCAGTTCTTC.

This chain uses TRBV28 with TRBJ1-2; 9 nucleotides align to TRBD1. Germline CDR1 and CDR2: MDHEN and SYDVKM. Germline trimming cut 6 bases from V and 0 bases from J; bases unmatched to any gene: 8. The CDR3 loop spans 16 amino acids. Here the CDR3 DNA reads TGTGCCAGCAGACTGACAGGGGGGCCTTCTAACTATGGCTACACCTTC. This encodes CASRLTGGPSNYGYTF.

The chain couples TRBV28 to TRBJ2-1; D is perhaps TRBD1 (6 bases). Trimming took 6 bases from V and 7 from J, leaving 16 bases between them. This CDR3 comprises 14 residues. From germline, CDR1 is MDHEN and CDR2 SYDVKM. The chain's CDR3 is CASRGTPQGNEQFF. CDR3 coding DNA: TGTGCCAGCAGAGGGACCCCCCAGGGGAATGAGCAGTTCTTC.

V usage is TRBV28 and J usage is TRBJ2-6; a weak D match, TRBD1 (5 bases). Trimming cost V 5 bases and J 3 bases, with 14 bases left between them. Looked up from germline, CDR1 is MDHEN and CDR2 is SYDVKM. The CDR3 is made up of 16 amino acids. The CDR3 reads CASSTIPGYGANVLTF. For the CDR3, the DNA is TGTGCCAGCAGTACTATTCCAGGGTATGGGGCCAACGTCCTGACTTTC.

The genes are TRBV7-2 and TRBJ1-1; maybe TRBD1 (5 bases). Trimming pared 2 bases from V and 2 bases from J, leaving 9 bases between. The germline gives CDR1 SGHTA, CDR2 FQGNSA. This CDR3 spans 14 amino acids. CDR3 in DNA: TGTGCCAGCAGCTTAACGGGACTTAACACTGAAGCTTTCTTT. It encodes CASSLTGLNTEAFF.